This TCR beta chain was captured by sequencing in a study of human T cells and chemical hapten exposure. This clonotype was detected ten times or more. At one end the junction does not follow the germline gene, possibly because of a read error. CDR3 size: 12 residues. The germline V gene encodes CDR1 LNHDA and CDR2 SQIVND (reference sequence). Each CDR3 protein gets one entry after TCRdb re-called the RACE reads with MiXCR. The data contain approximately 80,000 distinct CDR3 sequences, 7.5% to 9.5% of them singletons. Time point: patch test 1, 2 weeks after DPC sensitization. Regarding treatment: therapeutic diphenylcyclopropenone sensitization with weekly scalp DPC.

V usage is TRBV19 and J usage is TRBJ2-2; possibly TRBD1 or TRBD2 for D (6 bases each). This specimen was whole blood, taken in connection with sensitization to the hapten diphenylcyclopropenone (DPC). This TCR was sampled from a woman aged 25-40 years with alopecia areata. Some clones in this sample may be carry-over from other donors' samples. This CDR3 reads CASGGGLSEMFF. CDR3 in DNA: TGTGCCAGTGGTGGGGGGCTATCGGAGATGTTTTTT.